The T cell receptor (beta chain) described here comes from a study of circulating and synovial CD4+ cells in juvenile arthritis. Points from the study as a whole: Circulating pathogenic-like lymphocytes shared a substantially higher fraction of CDR3 sequences with synovium than bulk blood. The pathogenic-like versus bulk T cell difference escaped Vbeta family analysis. Diversity here was lower than in bulk blood CD4 cells. CPL versus bulk CD4 samples: T cell genome counts differed by at least an order of magnitude.

Trimming shortened V by 6 bases and J by 6 bases, and 15 bases separated the two germline ends. The CDR3 is 14 residues long. Per germline, CDR1 MNHEY and CDR2 SMNVEV (reference sequence). Turning to this clone: Its antigen is not known.

The protocol was immunoSEQ multiplex PCR, while the TCRdb copy is restricted to in-frame clones and leaves out a portion. The sample lists 25,000 to 35,000 clones, approximately 92% occurring once. V usage is TRBV27 and J usage is TRBJ2-1; a weak D match, TRBD2 (6 bases). Sequenced material: CD4+ T cells from blood. This receptor was taken from a human donor with juvenile idiopathic arthritis. The CDR3 is CASSTRRVRNEQFF. DNA for the CDR3: TGTGCCAGCAGCACAAGGAGGGTTCGCAATGAGCAGTTCTTC.